The rows below give T cell receptor beta chains drawn from one sample of a study of cytomegalovirus exposure and HLA in healthy donors. Repertoires were generated with immunoSEQ multiplex PCR, while TCRdb's copy carries only in-frame clones and drops some. The table has 90,000 to 140,000 clones, 75% to 85% seen once. The specimen was PBMCs. These receptors came from a man aged 18 to 29 in good health and CMV-seronegative. Each CDR3 is given with its conserved first and last residue. Each record gives: CDR3 length, V gene, clone size, J gene, D gene, CDR3 DNA, CDR3 protein. A D gene is named only where the DNA matches it firmly. Clone size is stated in some rows and not others, as once, few, many or a class when expanded.

14	TRBV28	-	TRBJ2-7	-	TGTGCCAGCAGTTTAAAAGGACAGACCTACGAGCAGTACTTC	CASSLKGQTYEQYF
15	TRBV6-1	-	TRBJ2-1	TRBD2	TGTGCCAGCAGTCTAGGACTAGCGGGAGGGAATGAGCAGTTCTTC	CASSLGLAGGNEQFF
13	TRBV30	-	TRBJ1-5	TRBD1	TGTGCCTGGGCAACAGGGGACAATCAGCCCCAGCATTTT	CAWATGDNQPQHF
14	TRBV27	-	TRBJ2-1	-	TGTGCCAGCAGTTTTTTTAGCTCCTACAATGAGCAGTTCTTC	CASSFFSSYNEQFF
14	TRBV4-3	-	TRBJ2-7	-	TGCGCCAGCAGCCCGGCCATGGGTAGCTACGAGCATTACTTC	CASSPAMGSYEHYF
15	TRBV28	once	TRBJ1-2	TRBD1	TGTGCCAGCAGTCAACTAGGACAGGCGGCTCCTGGCTACACCTTC	CASSQLGQAAPGYTF
14	TRBV6-1	once	TRBJ1-1	-	TGTGCCAGCAGTGACCGGGGGGTAGACACTGAAGCTTTCTTT	CASSDRGVDTEAFF
17	TRBV7-9	few	TRBJ1-4	TRBD1	TGTGCCAGCAGCGAGGGACAGGGAAAGGGCGGGGACGAAAAACTGTTTTTT	CASSEGQGKGGDEKLFF
13	TRBV6-1	-	TRBJ2-7	-	TGTGCCAGCAGCCCCGTCCCCTCGGGCGAGCAGTACTTC	CASSPVPSGEQYF
15	TRBV19	-	TRBJ2-5	-	TGTGCCAGTAGTATTGCGGGCGGGAAACAAGAGACCCAGTACTTC	CASSIAGGKQETQYF
13	TRBV5-1	-	TRBJ1-1	TRBD1	TGCGCCAGCAGCGGGGACAGGGGCACTGAAGCTTTCTTT	CASSGDRGTEAFF
17	TRBV28	-	TRBJ2-1	TRBD1	TGTGCCAGCAGTTTAGATCTGACAGGGGTGTCCTACAATGAGCAGTTCTTC	CASSLDLTGVSYNEQFF
16	TRBV28	-	TRBJ1-5	TRBD1	TGTGCCAGCAGTCTAATTACAGGGGGCAACAATCAGCCCCAGCATTTT	CASSLITGGNNQPQHF
16	TRBV7-2	-	TRBJ2-7	TRBD2	TGTGCCAGCAGCTTAGCTAGCGGGAGTGAGTCCTACGAGCAGTACTTC	CASSLASGSESYEQYF
16	TRBV4-3	-	TRBJ2-7	TRBD2	TGCGCCAGCAGCCAAGATGGGACTAGCGGGAGGTACGAGCAGTACTTC	CASSQDGTSGRYEQYF
14	TRBV6-5	-	TRBJ1-2	TRBD1	TGTGCCAGCAGCCCTATGACAGGGGGGGATGGCTACACCTTC	CASSPMTGGDGYTF
12	TRBV15	once	TRBJ2-7	-	TGTGCCACCAGTGCAGGGGAGGGCGAGCAGTACTTC	CATSAGEGEQYF
12	TRBV7-2	-	TRBJ2-7	-	TGTGCCAGCAGCTGGAGACTACGCGAGCAGTACTTC	CASSWRLREQYF
14	TRBV30	-	TRBJ1-1	-	TGTAGCGGCAAGGGCCCACAAATGAACACTGAAGCTTTCTTT	CSGKGPQMNTEAFF
15	TRBV12-5	-	TRBJ1-3	TRBD1	TGTGCTAGTGGTTCGGACAGGGCGGGGGGAAACACCATATATTTT	CASGSDRAGGNTIYF
15	TRBV18	-	TRBJ1-1	-	TGTGCCAGCTCAACGGAGGGGGGGGTTAGGACTGAAGCTTTCTTT	CASSTEGGVRTEAFF
16	TRBV4-2	-	TRBJ1-1	-	TGTGCCAGCAGCCAAGATCTGCGGACAGCAAAAACTGAAGCTTTCTTT	CASSQDLRTAKTEAFF
14	TRBV7-6	-	TRBJ2-5	-	TGTGCCAGCAGCAGTGGACAGTCAGGGGAGACCCAGTACTTC	CASSSGQSGETQYF
17	TRBV27	few	TRBJ2-3	TRBD2	TGTGCCAGCAGTTTAACACCTGGCGGGAGTGATCCAGATACGCAGTATTTT	CASSLTPGGSDPDTQYF
18	TRBV6-1	-	TRBJ2-7	-	TGTGCCAGCAGTGAAACGCCGGGACGCGGGGTCTCAGTGGGCGAGCAGTACTTC	CASSETPGRGVSVGEQYF
15	TRBV7-2	-	TRBJ2-5	-	TGTGCCAGCAGCTCCCCCAGGGGCGGGGGAGAGACCCAGTACTTC	CASSSPRGGGETQYF
19	TRBV28	once	TRBJ2-5	TRBD2	TGTGCCAGCAGTTTCCCGGGACTAGCGGGAGGGCCGGGCGAAGAGACCCAGTACTTC	CASSFPGLAGGPGEETQYF
14	TRBV6-1	-	TRBJ2-3	-	TGTGCCAGCAGACGTGCCGGGGGTCCAGATACGCAGTATTTT	CASRRAGGPDTQYF
16	TRBV9	-	TRBJ2-2	-	TGTGCCAGCAGCGTAGCGGGACTCTCGAACACCGGGGAGCTGTTTTTT	CASSVAGLSNTGELFF
15	TRBV4-2	few	TRBJ2-3	TRBD2	TGTGCCAGCAGCCAAGGGCTTCTAGCGGCAGATACGCAGTATTTT	CASSQGLLAADTQYF
13	TRBV11-2	-	TRBJ2-7	-	TGTGCCAGCAGCCTTTCGTTGGGGGGCGAGCAGTACTTC	CASSLSLGGEQYF
17	TRBV10-3	-	TRBJ1-5	-	TGTGCCATCAGTGAGTTTCCCGATATCTATAGCAATCAGCCCCAGCATTTT	CAISEFPDIYSNQPQHF
17	TRBV7-6	-	TRBJ2-1	TRBD2	TGTGCCAGCAGCTTAGTGAGGGGAGCGGGAGTGCGGAATGAGCAGTTCTTC	CASSLVRGAGVRNEQFF
16	TRBV7-8	-	TRBJ2-7	-	TGTGCCAGCAGCTGTGGGGGGGGCGGGCTATTCTACGAGCAGTACTTC	CASSCGGGGLFYEQYF
12	TRBV25-1	-	TRBJ1-1	-	TGTGCCAGCAGTGAATTTCCCTTTGAAGCTTTCTTT	CASSEFPFEAFF
14	TRBV7-2	few	TRBJ2-3	-	TGTGCCAGCAGACCAAGACAGGGCACAGATACGCAGTATTTT	CASRPRQGTDTQYF
11	TRBV20-1	-	TRBJ2-7	TRBD1	TGCAGTGCTACCGACAGGGGCGAGCAGTACTTC	CSATDRGEQYF
14	TRBV9	-	TRBJ1-1	TRBD1	TGTGCCAGCAGCGTCCGGGACAGGGCAACTGAAGCTTTCTTT	CASSVRDRATEAFF
13	TRBV19	-	TRBJ2-7	TRBD1	TGTGCCAGTAGTGGGACAGGGGGGCACGAGCAGTACTTC	CASSGTGGHEQYF
12	TRBV9	-	TRBJ2-3	-	TGTGCCAGCAGCCCTACCACAGATACGCAGTATTTT	CASSPTTDTQYF
13	TRBV9	-	TRBJ2-3	-	TGTGCCAGCAGCTCTCGACTTGAAGATACGCAGTATTTT	CASSSRLEDTQYF
16	TRBV5-6	-	TRBJ2-7	TRBD2	TGTGCCAGCAGCCGAGAGACGGGACTAGCGATGAACGAGCAGTACTTC	CASSRETGLAMNEQYF
15	TRBV6-1	few	TRBJ2-1	TRBD2	TGTGCCAGCAGTGACGGACTAGCGGGAGCTAATGAGCAGTTCTTC	CASSDGLAGANEQFF
18	TRBV23-1	-	TRBJ1-2	-	TGCGCCAGCAGTCAATCGGTCCCTTTTCCCCGTACGGAGTATGGCTACACCTTC	CASSQSVPFPRTEYGYTF
15	TRBV7-2	few	TRBJ2-1	-	TGTGCCAGCAGCTATCAGGTAGCTCGGGAAAATGAGCAGTTCTTC	CASSYQVARENEQFF
15	TRBV7-2	-	TRBJ2-5	TRBD2	TGTGCCAGCAGCTCGGCTCTAGCGGGAGTAGAGACCCAGTACTTC	CASSSALAGVETQYF
14	TRBV6-6	few	TRBJ2-1	TRBD2	TGTGCCAGCAAGGGTAGCGGGATCGGTAATGAGCAGTTCTTC	CASKGSGIGNEQFF
15	TRBV15	-	TRBJ1-1	-	TGTGCCACCAGCAGAGTGAGGGCCATGAACACTGAAGCTTTCTTT	CATSRVRAMNTEAFF
16	TRBV6-5	-	TRBJ1-1	-	TGTGCCAGCAGTTATAGTGTCCGCAGACTGAACGCTGAAGCTTTCTTT	CASSYSVRRLNAEAFF
10	TRBV29-1	-	TRBJ1-2	TRBD1	TGCAGCGTTGGGGACAGTAGCTACACCTTC	CSVGDSSYTF
14	TRBV9	-	TRBJ1-1	TRBD1	TGTGCCAGCAGCGTAGGGTGGACAGGGACTGAAGCTTTCTTT	CASSVGWTGTEAFF
12	TRBV29-1	-	TRBJ1-1	-	TGCAGCGCCGGCAGGGGTGGCACTGAAGCTTTCTTT	CSAGRGGTEAFF
15	TRBV28	-	TRBJ1-4	-	TGTGCCAGCAGTTTGATGGGGGCGAGGAATGAAAAACTGTTTTTT	CASSLMGARNEKLFF
16	TRBV7-9	once	TRBJ2-3	TRBD2	TGTGCCAGCAGCTTAGGCGGGAGCCACAGCACAGATACGCAGTATTTT	CASSLGGSHSTDTQYF
11	TRBV27	-	TRBJ2-5	-	TGTGCCAGCAGTGACCGGGGGACCCAGTACTTC	CASSDRGTQYF